This is a list of T cell receptor beta chains from one sample in a study of metastatic and nonmetastatic thyroid tumors. TCRdb re-clonotyped the PCR reads via MiXCR. The sample shows roughly 21,000 clones, 28% of them seen only once. The sequenced sample consisted of tumor tissue. The receptors stem from a male donor with papillary thyroid cancer or a benign thyroid nodule (not recorded which). Some clones in this sample may be carry-over from other donors' samples. The CDR3 runs from the conserved cysteine through the conserved F or W. Each record gives: V gene, clone size, J gene, CDR3 length, D gene, CDR3 protein, CDR3 DNA. D genes are given only for firm matches. Not all rows give a size; the values are once, few, many and, for expanded clones, a class.

V: TRBV20-1
size: many
J: TRBJ2-2
length: 16
D: -
CDR3: CSARRTAQGFAGELFF
DNA: TGCAGTGCTAGGCGAACAGCCCAGGGGTTCGCCGGGGAGCTGTTTTTT

V: TRBV20-1
size: few
J: TRBJ2-1
length: 13
D: TRBD1
CDR3: CSGWQDRVNEQFF
DNA: TGCAGTGGGTGGCAGGACAGGGTGAATGAGCAGTTCTTC

V: TRBV11-2
size: -
J: TRBJ2-3
length: 14
D: TRBD2
CDR3: CASSLGGGTEGQYF
DNA: TGTGCCAGCAGCTTGGGGGGAGGGACCGAGGGGCAGTATTTT

V: TRBV5-4
size: many
J: TRBJ2-3
length: 15
D: -
CDR3: CASSFGGPDTDTQYF
DNA: TGTGCCAGCAGCTTCGGCGGGCCTGACACAGATACGCAGTATTTT

V: TRBV27
size: -
J: TRBJ1-1
length: 13
D: -
CDR3: CASSLSLNTEAFF
DNA: TGTGCCAGCAGTTTATCCCTGAACACTGAAGCTTTCTTT

V: TRBV28
size: few
J: TRBJ1-2
length: 12
D: -
CDR3: CASRSPGGGYTF
DNA: TGTGCCAGCAGATCTCCCGGGGGTGGCTACACCTTC

V: TRBV24-1
size: medium-sized
J: TRBJ1-1
length: 13
D: TRBD1
CDR3: CATRGQGVTEAFF
DNA: TGTGCCACCAGGGGTCAGGGGGTCACTGAAGCTTTCTTT

V: TRBV28
size: -
J: TRBJ2-7
length: 12
D: -
CDR3: CASNGERREQYF
DNA: TGTGCCAGCAACGGGGAACGGCGCGAGCAGTACTTC

V: TRBV5-4
size: many
J: TRBJ2-7
length: 15
D: TRBD2
CDR3: CASSLRGRGAYEQYF
DNA: TGTGCCAGCAGCTTGCGCGGGAGAGGCGCCTACGAGCAGTACTTC

V: TRBV2
size: -
J: TRBJ1-2
length: 12
D: TRBD1
CDR3: CASSGQGYGYTF
DNA: TGTGCCAGCAGTGGACAGGGCTACGGCTACACCTTC

V: TRBV10-3
size: few
J: TRBJ1-5
length: 14
D: TRBD1
CDR3: CAISAQGDGQPQHF
DNA: TGTGCCATCAGTGCACAGGGGGACGGTCAGCCCCAGCATTTT

V: TRBV6-2/TRBV6-3
size: -
J: TRBJ2-3
length: 16
D: TRBD1
CDR3: CASSFQTGPSTDTQYF
DNA: TGTGCCAGCAGTTTCCAGACAGGGCCGAGCACAGATACGCAGTATTTT

V: TRBV18
size: once
J: TRBJ1-1
length: 14
D: -
CDR3: CASSTQGGDTEAFF
DNA: TGTGCCAGCTCAACGCAGGGTGGGGACACTGAAGCTTTCTTT

V: TRBV19
size: many
J: TRBJ1-4
length: 13
D: TRBD1
CDR3: CASGGQANEKLFF
DNA: TGTGCCAGTGGGGGACAGGCAAATGAAAAACTGTTTTTT

V: TRBV12-3/TRBV12-4
size: few
J: TRBJ2-3
length: 13
D: -
CDR3: CASSPSSADTQYF
DNA: TGTGCCAGCAGTCCATCTAGTGCAGATACGCAGTATTTT